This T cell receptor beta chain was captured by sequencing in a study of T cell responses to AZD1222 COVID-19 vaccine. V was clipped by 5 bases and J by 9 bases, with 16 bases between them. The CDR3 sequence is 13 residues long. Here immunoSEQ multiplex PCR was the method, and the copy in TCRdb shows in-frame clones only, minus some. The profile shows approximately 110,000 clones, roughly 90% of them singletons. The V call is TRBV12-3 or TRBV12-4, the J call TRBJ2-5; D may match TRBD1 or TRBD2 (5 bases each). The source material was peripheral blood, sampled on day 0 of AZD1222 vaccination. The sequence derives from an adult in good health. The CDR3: CASSPLLEGSQYF. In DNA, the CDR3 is TGTGCCAGCAGTCCCCTCCTTGAGGGGTCCCAGTACTTC.